These 22 T cell receptor delta chains were all obtained from the same sample, sequenced in a study of γδ T cells in repeated Plasmodium falciparum infection. Gammadelta T cells were flow-sorted from PBMC into Vgamma9/Vdelta2+ and Vdelta2-negative populations for bulk analysis. TCRdb applied CATT to the multiplex PCR reads for clone calling. The table lists roughly 90,000 delta-chain clones, more than 1.4% of them singletons. The sequenced material came from gamma-delta T cells from blood. The receptor set was obtained from a pool of human donors (malaria-infected and uninfected, not separated).

Comment on this clone: Translating this DNA gives a protein that differs at residue 11 from the TCRdb one, which belongs to a much larger clone; a read error is likely, and the protein shown is this translation. The CDR3 nucleotides read TGTGCTCTTGGGGAGTATCCTCCGGGAATGGTACCACCCTGGGAATATCGGAAGATTGTGACAGCACAACTCTTCTTT. Encoded protein: CALGEYPPGMVPPWEYRKIVTAQLFF. This chain uses TRDV1 with TRDJ2; the D gene is possibly TRDD3 (5 bases). TCRdb leaves out the J gene; it was filled in here by matching the DNA to germline. Trimming shortened V by 3 bases and J by 3 bases, and 44 bases separated the two germline ends. This CDR3 contains 26 residues. CDR1 and CDR2 (germline): TSWWSYY, QGS.

On this clone: TCRdb lists the protein of a much larger clone for this DNA, which differs at residue 9, so this is likely a read error; the protein given here is translated from the DNA itself. The genes are TRDV1 and TRDJ1; 7 nucleotides align to TRDD3. Trimming at V came to 1 base and at J to 0 bases, leaving 14 bases not matched to a gene. The germline V gene encodes CDR1 TSWWSYY and CDR2 QGS. The CDR3 is 19 amino acids. CDR3 DNA sequence: TGTGCTCTTGGGGAACACCCCTCCTGCTGGGGGGACCACACCGATAAACTCATCTTT. This sequence encodes CALGEHPSCWGDHTDKLIF.

This clone was counted ten times or more. V gene TRDV1 combines with J gene TRDJ1; 11 nucleotides match TRDD3. TCRdb lists no J gene, so it was determined here by aligning the DNA to germline. V shed 0 bases, J shed 0 bases, and the junction held 33 bases outside the gene matches. CDR1 and CDR2 from the germline V gene are TSWWSYY and QGS. The CDR3 has 27 amino acids. CDR3 in amino acids: CALGELHPSVTQLHSLLGDRYTDKLIF. For the CDR3, the DNA is TGTGCTCTTGGGGAACTTCACCCCTCAGTAACTCAGCTTCACTCTTTACTGGGGGATAGATACACCGATAAACTCATCTTT.

With regard to this clone: TCRdb lists the protein of a much larger clone for this DNA, which differs at residue 12, so this is likely a read error; the protein given here is translated from the DNA itself. The genes are TRDV2 and TRDJ1; D not certain. Per germline, CDR1 GEAIGNYY and CDR2 EKD. The CDR3 is 14 residues long. The CDR3 here is CACDPLLETDKHIF. CDR3 sequence (DNA): TGTGCCTGTGACCCTTTACTCGAGACCGATAAACACATCTTT.

As for this clone: TCRdb pairs this DNA with a much larger clone's protein that differs at residue 14, likely a read error; the protein shown was translated from the DNA. J is TRDJ3 and V is TRDV2; perhaps TRDD3 as D (5 bases). Assignment of the J gene here rests on matching the DNA to germline, because TCRdb gives none. Per germline, CDR1 GEAIGNYY and CDR2 EKD. The CDR3 covers 19 residues. The CDR3 DNA reads as TGTGCCTGTGACACAACTGGAGGTAAGAGCTCCTGGGACGCCCGACAGATGTTTTTC. It yields the protein CACDTTGGKSSWDARQMFF.

Comments on this clone: A read error is likely here: a far larger clone is one base away. Other DNA sequences from this sample encode an identical CDR3 as well. The chain recombines TRDV1 with TRDJ1; 12 nucleotides align to TRDD3. CDR3 length: 21 residues. CDR1 TSWWSYY and CDR2 QGS come from the germline V gene. Trimming cost V 3 bases and J 3 bases; bases outside gene matches: 20. The CDR3 spells CALGERVPVLGDTSDPDKLIF. In DNA, the CDR3 is TGTGCTCTTGGGGAGCGCGTTCCCGTACTGGGGGATACCAGTGATCCCGATAAACTCATCTTT.

This clone was counted only a few times. TCRdb assigns this DNA the protein of a much larger clone, which departs from its translation at residue 10; this likely reflects a read error, and the protein shown comes from translating the DNA. This sequence joins TRDV2 and TRDJ3, with 7 bases identical to TRDD3. TCRdb does not report a J gene; here it was assigned by matching the DNA to germline references. CDR1 is GEAIGNYY, CDR2 EKD, per germline. The CDR3 covers 15 residues. The DNA of the CDR3 is TGTGCCTGTGACTGGGGGACCTGGGACCCCCGACAGATGTTTTTC. Translation: CACDWGTWDPRQMFF.

Of note for this clone: TCRdb assigns this DNA the protein of a much larger clone, which departs from its translation at residue 7; this likely reflects a read error, and the protein shown comes from translating the DNA. The genes are TRDV1 and TRDJ1; D may be TRDD3 (5 bases). As TCRdb names no J gene, one was assigned here on the basis of a DNA match to germline. The germline V gene encodes CDR1 TSWWSYY and CDR2 QGS. V was cut by 1 base and J by 3 bases, with 15 bases left in between. The CDR3 is 16 amino acids. CDR3 sequence: CALGERTRSYADKLIF. CDR3 in DNA: TGTGCTCTTGGGGAACGGACCCGCTCATACGCCGATAAACTCATCTTT.

This clone was picked up a small number of times. The TCRdb protein comes from a much larger clone and disagrees with this DNA's translation at residue 7, likely due to a read error; the protein given here is derived from the DNA. The rearrangement joins TRDV2 to TRDJ1; 9 nucleotides line up with TRDD3. The J gene, left out of TCRdb, was set here by checking the DNA against germline. Germline CDR1 and CDR2: GEAIGNYY and EKD. V was clipped by 0 bases and J by 0 bases; unmatched bases: 34. The CDR3 runs 26 residues. The CDR3: CACDTNLNRTHPKGLGDWGYTDKLIF. The DNA for the CDR3 is TGTGCCTGTGACACCAACCTCAATCGAACGCATCCTAAAGGACTGGGGGACTGGGGGTACACCGATAAACTCATCTTT.

This clone was detected only a few times. TCRdb assigns this DNA the protein of a much larger clone, which departs from its translation at residue 8; this likely reflects a read error, and the protein shown comes from translating the DNA. V usage is TRDV1 and J usage is TRDJ1; 12 bases map to TRDD3. The J gene, missing from TCRdb, was assigned here through DNA to germline matching. The CDR3 length is 19 residues. The germline V gene has CDR1 TSWWSYY and CDR2 QGS. V lost 2 bases, J lost 0 bases, and 10 bases stayed unmatched. This CDR3 is CALGEGRVWGIRYTDKLIF. The DNA for the CDR3 is TGTGCTCTTGGGGAAGGTCGGGTCTGGGGGATACGGTACACCGATAAACTCATCTTT.

The rearrangement joins TRDV1 to TRDJ1; 8 bases line up with TRDD3. The J gene, left out of TCRdb, was set here by checking the DNA against germline. This CDR3 comprises 23 residues. J was trimmed by 3 bases and V by 2 bases; bases with no gene match: 29. Germline CDR1 TSWWSYY, CDR2 QGS. The CDR3 here is CALGENLPYWGARGAYYADKLIF. CDR3 bases: TGTGCTCTTGGGGAAAATCTTCCGTACTGGGGGGCCCGGGGAGCCTACTACGCCGATAAACTCATCTTT.

This clone was observed at least ten times. The chain employs TRDV1 and TRDJ1, with 10 bases aligning to TRDD3. Germline CDR1 reads TSWWSYY; CDR2 reads QGS. The V and J ends lost 4 bases and 3 bases, in that order; junction bases with no gene match: 14. This CDR3 is built from 18 residues. Here the CDR3 DNA reads TGTGCTCTTGGGGTCCTTCCCAGTACTGGGGGATGGTCCGATAAACTCATCTTT. Encoded protein: CALGVLPSTGGWSDKLIF.

For this clone: A far larger clone is one base from this, pointing to a likely read error. The identical CDR3 is also encoded by other nucleotide sequences in the sample. The chain couples TRDV2 to TRDJ1, with 9 nucleotides matching TRDD3. From germline, CDR1 is GEAIGNYY and CDR2 EKD. The CDR3 is made up of 18 amino acids. V lost 0 bases and J lost 3; bases outside the gene matches: 13. CDR3 coding DNA: TGTGCCTGTGACACCGGGAAGTTACTGGGGGACACGCCCGATAAACTCATCTTT. The encoded protein is CACDTGKLLGDTPDKLIF.

This clone is medium-sized in the sample. The sample holds other DNA sequences that translate to the same CDR3. The chain combines TRDV1 with TRDJ1; D is possibly TRDD3 (5 bases). This CDR3 comprises 19 residues. V was clipped by 5 bases and J by 0 bases, with 25 bases between them. Germline V CDR1 and CDR2: TSWWSYY, QGS. The CDR3: CALGNWSRVLEGNTDKLIF. The CDR3 DNA sequence: TGTGCTCTTGGGAACTGGAGCCGCGTACTGGAGGGGAACACCGATAAACTCATCTTT.

This clone occurred a few times. The TCRdb protein comes from a much larger clone and disagrees with this DNA's translation at residue 4, likely due to a read error; the protein given here is derived from the DNA. This sequence joins TRDV2 and TRDJ1, with D possibly TRDD1 on 6 matching bases. TCRdb does not report a J gene; here it was assigned by matching the DNA to germline references. CDR3 size: 14 residues. The germline V gene has CDR1 GEAIGNYY and CDR2 EKD. V lost 5 bases, J lost 0 bases, and 12 bases lay in between. The CDR3 region is CACVGIVNTDKLIF. For the CDR3, the DNA is TGTGCCTGTGTCGGAATAGTTAACACCGATAAACTCATCTTT.

This clone was counted at least ten times. This chain uses TRDV1 with TRDJ1; 10 bases line up with TRDD3. CDR1 is TSWWSYY and CDR2 is QGS in the germline V gene. V was clipped by 0 bases and J by 4 bases; unmatched bases: 20. The CDR3 has 21 amino acids. CDR3 residues: CALGELGPTEVLGDWCDKLIF. CDR3 DNA sequence: TGTGCTCTTGGGGAACTCGGTCCTACAGAGGTACTGGGGGATTGGTGCGATAAACTCATCTTT.

This clone was observed many times. The gene calls are TRDV1 and TRDJ1, with D possibly being TRDD3 (5 bases). Assignment of the J gene here rests on matching the DNA to germline, because TCRdb gives none. This CDR3 contains 20 residues. The V and J ends lost 0 bases and 4 bases respectively, with 27 bases between them. CDR1 TSWWSYY and CDR2 QGS come from the germline V gene. The DNA for the CDR3 is TGTGCTCTTGGGGAACTAAGGGGGCTGGCTAGCCCCCGTCACGGCGATAAACTCATCTTT. Translating gives CALGELRGLASPRHGDKLIF.

Note on this clone: TCRdb shows a much larger clone's protein in place of this DNA's translation, and the two differ at residue 6, likely through a read error; the protein shown is translated from the DNA. The chain recombines TRDV1 with TRDJ1; TRDD2 agrees at 7 bases. The J gene, left out of TCRdb, was set here by checking the DNA against germline. The length of the CDR3 is 15 residues. CDR1 and CDR2 from the germline V gene are TSWWSYY and QGS. V lost 4 bases to trimming and J lost 0 bases; unmatched junction nucleotides: 5. CDR3 protein: CALGGPFLNTDKLIF. The CDR3 nucleotides are TGTGCTCTTGGGGGCCCCTTCCTCAACACCGATAAACTCATCTTT.

With regard to this clone: The amino acid sequence in TCRdb belongs to a much larger clone and departs from this DNA's translation at residue 7, likely a sequencing read error; the sequence shown is translated from the DNA. The gene calls are TRDV2 and TRDJ1; D gene ambiguous. Germline matching of the DNA provided the J gene here, since TCRdb leaves it blank. Germline CDR1 reads GEAIGNYY; CDR2 reads EKD. The CDR3 runs 14 residues. Deletions cut 6 bases from V and 9 bases from J, with 22 bases between. Here the CDR3 DNA reads TGTGCCTGTAGCTCAGATGCCCGGCTTTCAGAACTCATCTTT. It specifies CACSSDARLSELIF.

This clone was seen many times. The chain links TRDV1 to TRDJ1, with D possibly matching TRDD3 (5 bases). The J gene, absent from TCRdb, was called here by matching the DNA to germline. This CDR3 has 17 residues. Trimming pared 5 bases from V and 8 bases from J, leaving 27 bases between. The germline V gene has CDR1 TSWWSYY and CDR2 QGS. CDR3 sequence (DNA): TGTGCTCTTGGGAAAAACCGGGGGCCAAGACCCCTTGGGAAACTCATCTTT. Translation: CALGKNRGPRPLGKLIF.

This clone was detected only a few times. The TCRdb protein, from a much larger clone, departs from this DNA's translation at residue 7, likely by read error; the protein shown derives from the DNA. The rearrangement uses TRDV1 and TRDJ1; 7 nucleotides line up with TRDD3. Here the J gene was assigned by germline matching of the DNA, as TCRdb has none. Trimming removed 1 base from V and 6 bases from J; junction bases left unmatched: 20. This CDR3 is built from 19 residues. CDR1 is TSWWSYY and CDR2 is QGS in the germline V gene. The CDR3 protein is CALGEPPLPLLRGIHKLIF. The DNA for the CDR3 is TGTGCTCTTGGGGAACCACCTCTTCCCTTGTTAAGGGGGATCCATAAACTCATCTTT.

This clone has a handful of counts. A read error likely explains why the TCRdb protein, taken from a much larger clone, differs from this DNA's translation at residue 10; the protein shown is translated from the DNA. The genes are TRDV1 and TRDJ1, with TRDD2 identical over 9 bases. This CDR3 comprises 19 residues. Per germline, CDR1 TSWWSYY and CDR2 QGS. V was pared by 3 bases and J by 0 bases, with 14 bases of the junction left unmatched. For the CDR3, the DNA is TGTGCTCTTGGGGATCCTTCCTACACGATGCTCAGGTACACCGATAAACTCATCTTT. Its protein product is CALGDPSYTMLRYTDKLIF.